The sequence of this T cell receptor beta chain was determined in a study of OX40 agonist ivuxolimab in advanced cancers. Background on the study: Each dose-escalation patient presented with hepatocellular carcinoma, melanoma, renal cell or head and neck cancer. Under the entry rules, prior anti-PD-1, anti-PD-L1 or anti-CTLA-4 therapy was allowed, and more than 35% had some.

The V and J ends lost 4 bases and 4 bases, in that order; junction bases with no gene match: 9. CDR1 is SGHDT and CDR2 is YYEEEE in the germline V gene. The CDR3 runs to 16 residues. Only in-frame clones appear in the TCRdb table, and some are missing; sequencing was by immunoSEQ multiplex PCR. The sample holds around 70,000 clones, about 82% seen once. General study points: No determination was made of the antigen specificity of the expanded peripheral T cells. The CD4+ and CD8+ T cells in the blood had expanded clonally by week 6 at 0.1 to 3.0 mg/kg.

Turning to this clone: No antigen is known for it.

The clonotype comes from an adult with an advanced solid tumor such as melanoma, head and neck, liver or kidney cancer. The gene calls are TRBV5-6 and TRBJ1-1; 11 nucleotides line up with TRBD1. The sample was CD4+ or CD8+ T cells sorted from blood, taken in a trial of the OX40 agonist ivuxolimab. CDR3 DNA sequence: TGTGCCAGCAGCCTCCGGACAGGGGGCGCGGGCACTGAAGCTTTCTTT. Protein sequence: CASSLRTGGAGTEAFF.